Listed below are T cell receptor beta chains from one sample, sequenced in a study of graft-versus-host responses after intestinal transplantation. Antigens for these TCRs are unknown. Produced via immunoSEQ multiplex PCR; TCRdb's table is partial and in-frame only. The table shows under 150,000 clones, with 90% occurring only once. Sample: unstimulated CD4+ T cells sorted from spleen or lymph node cells, taken before intestinal transplant. These receptors all come from a human donor who received an intestinal transplant. Each CDR3 is given with its conserved first and last residue. A D gene is named only where the DNA matches it firmly. A row's size may be missing; if present it is once, few, many or a size class.

J	length	V	size	D	CDR3	DNA
TRBJ2-2	15	TRBV4-3	few	-	CASSRGQPNTGELFF	TGCGCCAGCAGCCGAGGACAGCCGAACACCGGGGAGCTGTTTTTT
TRBJ2-3	16	TRBV25-1	once	TRBD2	CASSEFGSGRTDTQYF	TGTGCCAGCAGTGAATTTGGTAGCGGGCGCACAGATACGCAGTATTTT
TRBJ2-2	16	TRBV25-1	-	TRBD2	CASSALAGLNTGELFF	TGTGCCAGCAGTGCCCTAGCGGGTTTGAACACCGGGGAGCTGTTTTTT
TRBJ1-6	13	TRBV27	-	-	CASSSGRYSPLHF	TGTGCCAGCAGTTCAGGCCGATATTCACCCCTCCACTTT
TRBJ2-5	14	TRBV30	few	-	CAWSAGQRQETQYF	TGCGCCTGGAGCGCGGGACAGCGACAAGAGACCCAGTACTTC
TRBJ1-1	15	TRBV30	few	-	CAWETPRGAVTEAFF	TGTGCCTGGGAGACCCCTCGGGGGGCGGTCACTGAAGCTTTCTTT
TRBJ2-2	14	TRBV19	-	TRBD2	CASGTSGGTGELFF	TGTGCCAGTGGGACTAGCGGGGGCACCGGGGAGCTGTTTTTT
TRBJ2-3	14	TRBV10-1	-	-	CASSESIARDTQYF	TGCGCCAGCAGTGAGTCAATAGCGCGGGATACGCAGTATTTT
TRBJ1-2	14	TRBV19	-	-	CASSIGGPNYGYTF	TGTGCCAGTAGTATTGGAGGCCCTAACTATGGCTACACCTTC
TRBJ2-2	13	TRBV30	-	-	CAWLYPNTGELFF	TGTGCCTGGCTCTACCCGAACACCGGGGAGCTGTTTTTT
TRBJ1-2	12	TRBV30	-	-	CAWSYGNYGYTF	TGTGCCTGGAGTTACGGTAACTATGGCTACACCTTC
TRBJ2-5	15	TRBV5-1	-	-	CASSPPGRGEETQYF	TGCGCCAGCAGCCCACCCGGTAGAGGAGAGGAGACCCAGTACTTC
TRBJ2-1	15	TRBV6-1	-	TRBD2	CASSEGLASYNEQFF	TGTGCCAGCAGTGAGGGACTAGCATCCTACAATGAGCAGTTCTTC
TRBJ2-1	15	TRBV19	-	-	CASSIPGLYPSEQFF	TGTGCCAGTAGTATACCGGGACTGTACCCCAGTGAGCAGTTCTTC
TRBJ1-5	13	TRBV27	-	TRBD1	CASSLRGQQPQHF	TGTGCCAGCAGTTTAAGGGGGCAGCAGCCCCAGCATTTT
TRBJ1-3	13	TRBV19	-	-	CASRLYSGNTIYF	TGTGCCAGTAGACTCTACTCTGGAAACACCATATATTTT
TRBJ2-1	16	TRBV7-2	-	TRBD1	CASSLGDRVGVNEQFF	TGTGCCAGCAGCTTAGGGGACAGGGTCGGGGTAAATGAGCAGTTCTTC
TRBJ2-7	14	TRBV5-1	-	TRBD2	CASSGSGIAYEQYF	TGCGCCAGCAGCGGAAGCGGGATAGCCTACGAGCAGTACTTC
TRBJ2-7	14	TRBV19	-	-	CASSTTGSTYEQYF	TGTGCCAGTAGTACTACCGGGAGTACCTACGAGCAGTACTTC
TRBJ1-3	14	TRBV2	-	-	CASSSSFSGNTIYF	TGTGCCAGCAGTTCTAGTTTCTCTGGAAACACCATATATTTT
TRBJ2-7	16	TRBV5-5	-	-	CASSLVGGTISYEQYF	TGTGCCAGCAGCTTGGTAGGGGGTACTATCTCCTACGAGCAGTACTTC
TRBJ1-2	14	TRBV9	-	-	CASSPPGSYYGYTF	TGTGCCAGCAGTCCCCCAGGGTCCTACTATGGCTACACCTTC
TRBJ2-7	16	TRBV7-9	-	TRBD2	CASSLGLRGVTYEQYF	TGTGCCAGCAGCTTAGGTCTCCGGGGGGTTACCTACGAGCAGTACTTC
TRBJ1-5	15	TRBV2	-	TRBD1	CASSRDSNSNQPQHF	TGTGCCAGCAGTAGGGACAGCAATAGCAATCAGCCCCAGCATTTT
TRBJ1-5	15	TRBV19	-	TRBD1	CASRQGTVENQPQHF	TGTGCCAGTAGACAAGGGACAGTCGAAAATCAGCCCCAGCATTTT
TRBJ1-2	15	TRBV11-2	-	TRBD1	CASSSTMTGAEGYTF	TGTGCCAGCAGCTCAACAATGACAGGGGCGGAAGGCTACACCTTC
TRBJ1-4	15	TRBV6-5	-	-	CASREDRRPGEKLFF	TGTGCCAGCAGGGAGGACCGGCGGCCTGGTGAAAAACTGTTTTTT
TRBJ2-2	15	TRBV6-6	-	TRBD1	CASILRDRNTGELFF	TGTGCCAGCATTCTCCGGGACAGGAACACCGGGGAGCTGTTTTTT